This is a list of T cell receptor beta chains from one sample in a study of blood T cell repertoires in COVID-19. Here immunoSEQ multiplex PCR was the method, and the copy in TCRdb shows in-frame clones only, minus some. The table has roughly 140,000 clones, nearly 85% seen once. Specimen: PBMCs or T cells enriched from blood (not recorded which). Receptors were obtained from a man aged 50 to 60 in a cohort exposed to, infected with or recovered from COVID-19 (not recorded which). CDR3s include the opening cysteine and the closing phenylalanine or tryptophan. A D gene is named only where the DNA matches it firmly. Size tells how often a clone was seen (once, few, many) or the class of an expanded clone, and some rows leave it out.

TRBV24-1	TRBD1	once	TRBJ2-2	CATSDPGQALTGELFF	TGTGCCACCAGTGATCCAGGACAGGCTTTGACCGGGGAGCTGTTTTTT
TRBV29-1	.	.	TRBJ1-2	CSVRDISYGYTF	TGCAGCGTTCGGGACATTAGCTATGGCTACACCTTC
TRBV11-2	.	.	TRBJ1-2	CASSSMLVGYTF	TGTGCCAGCAGCTCCATGCTAGTTGGCTACACCTTC
TRBV10-1	TRBD2	.	TRBJ2-5	CASSEETSGSLQTQYF	TGCGCCAGCAGTGAAGAGACTAGCGGGAGCCTCCAGACCCAGTACTTC
TRBV28	TRBD1	.	TRBJ1-5	CASRGQGYSNQPQHF	TGTGCCAGCAGAGGACAGGGCTATAGCAATCAGCCCCAGCATTTT
TRBV27	TRBD2	few	TRBJ2-5	CASSLFGGVGTQYF	TGTGCCAGCAGTTTATTCGGGGGGGTGGGGACCCAGTACTTC
TRBV10-3	TRBD1	.	TRBJ1-6	CAISETGGSYNSPLHF	TGTGCCATCAGTGAAACAGGGGGCTCCTATAATTCACCCCTCCACTTT
TRBV5-6	.	.	TRBJ2-7	CASSPGLSYEQYF	TGTGCCAGCAGCCCGGGACTCTCCTACGAGCAGTACTTC
TRBV11-2	TRBD2	.	TRBJ2-3	CASRPLAGGPDTQYF	TGTGCCAGCAGACCACTAGCGGGGGGGCCGGATACGCAGTATTTT
TRBV2	.	.	TRBJ1-4	CASSGISQGGEKLFF	TGTGCCAGCAGTGGCATCAGTCAGGGAGGCGAAAAACTGTTTTTT
TRBV7-6	TRBD2	.	TRBJ2-1	CASSQTTSGRDNEQFF	TGTGCCAGCAGCCAAACGACTAGCGGGAGGGACAATGAGCAGTTCTTC
TRBV3-1/TRBV3-2	.	once	TRBJ2-7	CASTTPTVTYEQYF	TGTGCCAGCACCACTCCGACTGTTACCTACGAGCAGTACTTC
TRBV7-8	TRBD1	.	TRBJ2-7	CASRETPGQGYEQYF	TGTGCCAGCAGAGAGACGCCGGGACAGGGCTACGAGCAGTACTTC
TRBV19	TRBD1	few	TRBJ2-5	CASSRDRGETQYF	TGTGCCAGTAGTAGGGACAGGGGAGAGACCCAGTACTTC
TRBV4-2	TRBD1	.	TRBJ2-1	CASSQERQGVSYNEQFF	TGTGCCAGCAGCCAAGAAAGACAGGGAGTATCCTACAATGAGCAGTTCTTC